This T cell receptor beta chain appears in the sequencing data of a study of blood T cell repertoires in COVID-19. Study-wide background: Sample material is recorded as cDNA or gDNA derived from T cells, B-cell-depleted T cells, or PBMCs.

CDR1 and CDR2 (germline): LNHDA, SQIVND (reference sequence). This CDR3 is 13 amino acids long. The V and J ends lost 5 bases and 8 bases respectively, with 13 bases between them. Source study methods: Using reference gene primer amplification, nucleated cell counts were estimated. Clones were sequenced by immunoSEQ multiplex PCR, and TCRdb holds only the in-frame ones, with some missing. V and J calls plus clone size are reproduced from that table; the DNA served to infer D and trimming. The sample lists fewer than 55,000 clones, over 85% occurring once. The sequence was obtained from a man of 80 years or more with active or convalescent COVID-19. The chain couples TRBV19 to TRBJ2-4, with D tentatively TRBD1 (6 bases). The material sequenced was peripheral blood. The CDR3, as DNA: TGTGCCAGTAGTGAGATCAGGGGTTACATTCAGTACTTC. Its translation is CASSEIRGYIQYF.